These T cell receptor beta chains were read from a single sample in a study of shared clonotypes between healthy human individuals. Data came from immunoSEQ multiplex PCR; TCRdb stores just in-frame clones and leaves some out. The sample contains roughly 2.1 million clones, about 93% of which appear only once. The specimen was naive CD8+ T cells from PBMCs. The receptors derive from a man between 18 and 35 years old in good health. Some clones in this sample may be carry-over from other donors' samples. CDR3s include the opening cysteine and the closing phenylalanine or tryptophan. The D gene is left open where the match is weak. Not all rows give a size; the values are once, few, many and, for expanded clones, a class.

clone_size j_call v_call d_call cdr3_nt cdr3_aa
- TRBJ2-1 TRBV15 - TGTGCCACCAGCAGAGATCGGGGTAGCTCCTACAATGAGCAGTTCTTC CATSRDRGSSYNEQFF
- TRBJ2-2 TRBV10-3 - TGTGCCATCAGTGAGGGGGGGACAGATCCTACCGGGGAGCTGTTTTTT CAISEGGTDPTGELFF
- TRBJ2-2 TRBV19 TRBD2 TGTGCCAGTAGTATAGGGGCTAGCGGGAGTCGGAGCGCCGGGGAGCTGTTTTTT CASSIGASGSRSAGELFF
- TRBJ1-2 TRBV7-9 - TGTGCCAGCAGCTATGGACCGAATCGCTATGGCTACACCTTC CASSYGPNRYGYTF
few TRBJ1-1 TRBV9 - TGTGCCAGCAGCGTAGCATCTAGGGAAGGAGCTTTCTTT CASSVASREGAFF
- TRBJ2-1 TRBV5-4 TRBD1 TGTGCCAGCACCGACGGGACAGGGGGGTCGTATGAGCAGTTCTTC CASTDGTGGSYEQFF
- TRBJ1-4 TRBV19 TRBD1 TGTGCCAGCCAAGTAAGGGGGCCAACAGGGGCGACTAATGAAAAACTGTTTTTT CASQVRGPTGATNEKLFF
- TRBJ2-7 TRBV10-3 - TGTGCCATCAGTGGATACAGGGATTCCGGCTACGAGCAGTACTTC CAISGYRDSGYEQYF
- TRBJ1-5 TRBV27 - TGTGCCAGCAGTGACCAATGGACGGACCTCCAGCATTTT CASSDQWTDLQHF
few TRBJ1-1 TRBV27 - TGTGCCAGCGGGTCAGGCGAAGCTTTCTTT CASGSGEAFF
- TRBJ1-1 TRBV5-1 TRBD1 TGCGCCAGCAGCTTGGGGGACAGGGGAATCAACACTGAAGCTTTCTTT CASSLGDRGINTEAFF
- TRBJ2-5 TRBV5-6 - TGTGCCAGCAGCCCCTGGGGGTATGAAGAGACCCAGTACTTC CASSPWGYEETQYF
- TRBJ2-7 TRBV9 TRBD2 TGTGCCAGCAGCGCGACTAGCGGGAGCGACGAGCAGTACTTC CASSATSGSDEQYF
- TRBJ2-1 TRBV15 - TGTGCCACCAGCAGCCTTGGGGGCACGGGCCATGAGCAGTTCTTC CATSSLGGTGHEQFF
- TRBJ2-3 TRBV9 - TGTGCCAGCACCGAGAAGATTACAGGGAAAGCTATCGTAGGCACAGATACGCAGTATTTT CASTEKITGKAIVGTDTQYF
- TRBJ2-7 TRBV4-3 - TGCGCCAGCAGCCAAGATCACGGCACCTACGAGCAGTACTTC CASSQDHGTYEQYF
- TRBJ2-3 TRBV9 - TGTGCCAGCAGCTCCGGCGGACGGATTTCTAGCACAGATACGCAGTATTTT CASSSGGRISSTDTQYF
- TRBJ2-7 TRBV28 - TGTGCCAGCAGCGGCGGGTCCCACTACGAGCAGTACTTC CASSGGSHYEQYF
- TRBJ2-6 TRBV27 - TGTGCCAGCAGTTTATATGCCCCCAAAGAAGTCGTCTCTGGGGCCAACGTCCTGACTTTC CASSLYAPKEVVSGANVLTF
- TRBJ2-5 TRBV7-9 - TGTGCCAGCAGCCCACAGGGTTGGGAGACCCAGTACTTC CASSPQGWETQYF
- TRBJ2-7 TRBV13 TRBD2 TGTGCCAGCAGCCCCCGACTAGCGGATTACGAGCAGTACTTC CASSPRLADYEQYF
- TRBJ2-7 TRBV19 - TGTGCCAGCGGAGGGGGTGACTCCTACGAGCAGTACTTC CASGGGDSYEQYF
- TRBJ2-1 TRBV9 TRBD2 TGTGCCAGCAGCGTAGCTAGCGGGGCAGACAATGAGCAGTTCTTC CASSVASGADNEQFF
- TRBJ2-1 TRBV6-6 - TGTGCCAGCAGTTTCTGGACAGCGGGCAATGAGCAGTTCTTC CASSFWTAGNEQFF
- TRBJ2-7 TRBV5-6 TRBD1 TGTGCCAGCAGCTCCGGGACAGGGAAAATGAGCGAGCAGTACTTC CASSSGTGKMSEQYF
- TRBJ2-2 TRBV7-6 TRBD1 TGTGCCAGCAGCCCCGTCCACAGGGGAGACACCGGGGAGCTGTTTTTT CASSPVHRGDTGELFF
- TRBJ2-7 TRBV5-1 - TGCGCCAGCAGCCCTACGGCCCTAAACAGGGTCTACGAGCAGTACTTC CASSPTALNRVYEQYF
- TRBJ1-1 TRBV4-3 - TGCGCCAGCAGCCCACAAACCGACTGGGTGAACACTGAAGCTTTCTTT CASSPQTDWVNTEAFF
- TRBJ2-3 TRBV11-2 - TGTGCCAGCAGCTTAGTCTATTCGAGCACAGATACGCAGTATTTT CASSLVYSSTDTQYF